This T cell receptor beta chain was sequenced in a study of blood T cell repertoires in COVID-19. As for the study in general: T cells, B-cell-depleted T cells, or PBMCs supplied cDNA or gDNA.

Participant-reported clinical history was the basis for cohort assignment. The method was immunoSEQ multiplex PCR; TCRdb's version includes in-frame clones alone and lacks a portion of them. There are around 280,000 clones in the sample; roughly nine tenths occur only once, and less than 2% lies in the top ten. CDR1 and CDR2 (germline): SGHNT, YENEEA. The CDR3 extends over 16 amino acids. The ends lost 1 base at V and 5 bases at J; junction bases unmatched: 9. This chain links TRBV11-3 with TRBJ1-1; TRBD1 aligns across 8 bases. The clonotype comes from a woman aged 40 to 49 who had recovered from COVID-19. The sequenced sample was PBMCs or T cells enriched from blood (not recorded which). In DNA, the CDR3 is TGTGCCAGCAGCTTAGGTGTGACAGGGGCTAAGACTGAAGCTTTCTTT. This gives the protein CASSLGVTGAKTEAFF.